The clone carrying this T cell receptor (beta chain) was counted many times. Unique molecular identifiers were used to barcode this TCRbeta library. TCRdb redid the calling of the PCR reads with MiXCR, one entry per CDR3 protein. The sample consists of about 600,000 distinct CDR3 sequences, about 11% of them appearing once. Germline CDR1 reads SGHRS; CDR2 reads YFSETQ. There are 13 residues in the CDR3. V was pared by 4 bases and J by 3 bases, with 9 bases between. The sample originates from a study of T-cell reconstitution after alpha-beta-depleted transplantation in children. Sequenced material: PBMCs from the stem cell graft donor, taken from the stem cell graft. This receptor was taken from a human donor who donated a stem cell graft to a child with acute myeloid leukemia. This chain joins TRBV5-1 and TRBJ2-3; D unclear. The CDR3 coding sequence is TGCGCCAGCAGCGACGTAACAACAGATACGCAGTATTTT. This encodes CASSDVTTDTQYF.